This is a list of T cell receptor beta chains from one sample in a study of CD8 T cells in ankylosing spondylitis. MiXCR, applied by TCRdb to the 5' RACE reads, yields one record per CDR3 protein. The sample has a few hundred thousand distinct CDR3 sequences; roughly 10% are singletons. Sequenced: blood, either unsorted or a sorted T cell fraction (not recorded which). Receptor source: a male donor with ankylosing spondylitis or in good health (not recorded which). CDR3s include the opening cysteine and the closing phenylalanine or tryptophan. Fields, in order: V gene, D gene, clone size, J gene, CDR3 protein, CDR3 DNA. D genes are given only for firm matches. Size values are once, few and many counts, or a class for expanded clones, and some rows have none.

>TRBV7-2|.|many|TRBJ2-5
CASSSPNQETQYF
TGTGCCAGCAGCTCCCCAAACCAAGAGACCCAGTACTTC
>TRBV5-1|TRBD2|many|TRBJ2-3
CASSFGSGGDTQYF
TGCGCCAGCAGCTTTGGTTCGGGGGGAGATACGCAGTATTTT
>TRBV7-9|.|.|TRBJ1-6
CASSSIGNSPLHF
TGTGCCAGCAGCTCGATAGGGAATTCACCCCTCCACTTT
>TRBV12-3/TRBV12-4|TRBD1|many|TRBJ2-1
CASSSATGINEQFF
TGTGCCAGCAGTTCCGCGACAGGGATAAATGAGCAGTTCTTC
>TRBV5-1|.|.|TRBJ2-7
CASRGTASSYEQYF
TGCGCCAGCAGAGGGACGGCGAGCTCCTACGAGCAGTACTTC
>TRBV4-1|.|.|TRBJ2-7
CASSQEKAGTYEQYF
TGCGCCAGCAGCCAAGAAAAAGCAGGGACCTACGAGCAGTACTTC
>TRBV20-1|TRBD1|.|TRBJ2-7
CSARPSPGTGIEQYF
TGCAGTGCTAGACCCTCGCCCGGGACAGGGATCGAGCAGTACTTC
>TRBV6-5|.|many|TRBJ2-1
CASSYRPTGSSYNEQFF
TGTGCCAGCAGTTACCGCCCTACAGGGAGCTCCTACAATGAGCAGTTCTTC
>TRBV7-3|.|.|TRBJ2-7
CASSLGRQGAYEQYF
TGTGCCAGCAGCTTGGGCAGGCAGGGCGCTTACGAGCAGTACTTC
>TRBV6-5|.|many|TRBJ2-7
CASSYGGVAGYEQYF
TGTGCCAGCAGTTACGGCGGGGTGGCGGGATACGAGCAGTACTTC
>TRBV9|.|few|TRBJ1-1
CASSARGSRAEAFF
TGTGCCAGCAGCGCCCGAGGGAGCCGGGCTGAAGCTTTCTTT
>TRBV3-1|.|few|TRBJ2-3
CASSQFPPAEVPDTQYF
TGTGCCAGCAGCCAATTCCCCCCCGCCGAGGTGCCAGATACGCAGTATTTT
>TRBV6-1|TRBD1|many|TRBJ2-5
CASSESGTAQETQYF
TGTGCCAGCAGTGAGTCCGGGACAGCACAAGAGACCCAGTACTTC
>TRBV20-1|TRBD2|many|TRBJ2-1
CSAISPASGVHNEQFF
TGCAGTGCCATTAGTCCGGCTAGCGGGGTACACAATGAGCAGTTCTTC
>TRBV12-3/TRBV12-4|.|.|TRBJ2-2
CASSFMGRTNTGELFF
TGTGCCAGCAGTTTTATGGGTCGCACGAACACCGGGGAGCTGTTTTTT
>TRBV5-6|TRBD1|few|TRBJ2-7
CASPRDRGMINEQYF
TGTGCCAGCCCGAGGGACAGGGGTATGATCAACGAGCAGTACTTC
>TRBV28|TRBD1|.|TRBJ2-7
CASTRQGPYEQYF
TGTGCCAGCACTCGACAGGGGCCCTACGAGCAGTACTTC
>TRBV28|.|many|TRBJ2-3
CASRTDTQYF
TGTGCCAGCCGCACAGATACGCAGTATTTT
>TRBV6-1|.|.|TRBJ1-5
CASSEVQIRNQPQHF
TGTGCCAGCAGTGAAGTACAGATCCGCAATCAGCCCCAGCATTTT
>TRBV11-1|.|many|TRBJ2-4
CASSNPDGAKNIQYF
TGTGCCAGCAGCAACCCCGACGGGGCCAAAAACATTCAGTACTTC
>TRBV7-2|.|many|TRBJ2-1
CASSLRGDNEQFF
TGTGCCAGCAGCTTACGCGGGGACAATGAGCAGTTCTTC
>TRBV5-1|.|few|TRBJ2-7
CASSPAGTSYEQYF
TGCGCCAGCAGCCCGGCGGGGACCTCCTACGAGCAGTACTTC
>TRBV5-1|.|many|TRBJ1-1
CASSLDLNTEAFF
TGCGCCAGCAGCTTGGATCTGAACACTGAAGCTTTCTTT
>TRBV7-2|.|many|TRBJ1-1
CASSFGRRNTEAFF
TGTGCCAGCAGCTTTGGACGGAGGAACACTGAAGCTTTCTTT
>TRBV11-3|.|many|TRBJ2-5
CASSLTPLETQYF
TGTGCCAGCAGCTTAACCCCCCTTGAGACCCAGTACTTC
>TRBV11-2|.|few|TRBJ2-2
CASSLERQGKTGELFF
TGTGCCAGCAGCTTAGAACGCCAAGGGAAAACCGGGGAGCTGTTTTTT
>TRBV12-3/TRBV12-4|TRBD2|few|TRBJ2-7
CASSLSLVGTNSYEQYF
TGTGCCAGCAGTTTAAGCTTGGTAGGGACTAACTCCTACGAGCAGTACTTC
>TRBV12-3/TRBV12-4|.|few|TRBJ1-5
CASSLGRVSNQPQHF
TGTGCCAGCAGTTTGGGCCGGGTTAGCAATCAGCCCCAGCATTTT
>TRBV20-1|.|.|TRBJ2-5
CSARAHQETQYF
TGCAGTGCTAGAGCACACCAAGAGACCCAGTACTTC
>TRBV5-6|.|few|TRBJ1-4
CASSGPGSTNEKLFF
TGTGCCAGCAGCGGGCCAGGAAGCACTAATGAAAAACTGTTTTTT
>TRBV24-1|.|many|TRBJ2-5
CATSDLGIQETQYF
TGTGCCACCAGTGATTTGGGCATCCAAGAGACCCAGTACTTC
>TRBV24-1|TRBD1|many|TRBJ1-5
CATSDSRQGVRPQHF
TGTGCCACCAGTGATTCCCGACAGGGGGTACGGCCCCAGCATTTT
>TRBV7-3|.|many|TRBJ2-3
CASSLGMTETDTQYF
TGTGCCAGCAGCTTGGGAATGACAGAGACAGATACGCAGTATTTT
>TRBV7-3|TRBD2|many|TRBJ2-1
CASSEAGYNEQFF
TGTGCCAGCAGTGAAGCGGGGTACAATGAGCAGTTCTTC
>TRBV20-1|.|many|TRBJ1-4
CSALGTTNEKLFF
TGCAGTGCCCTGGGAACAACTAATGAAAAACTGTTTTTT